This T cell receptor (beta chain) was sequenced in a study of siplizumab effects on memory and regulatory T cells. Study-level results: Alloreactive sequences that could be traced to unstimulated CD4+ memory cells showed a significant reduction under siplizumab. Unstimulated subset assignment was obtained for only a minor fraction of alloreactive clones. Suppressive activity of Tregs proliferating in siplizumab cultures remained unconfirmed.

Approximately 98,000 TCR templates were measured in each sample. Assay: immunoSEQ multiplex PCR; the TCRdb copy retains only in-frame clones and omits some. The sample lists approximately 100,000 clones, around 92% seen once, with more than 2.5% in the top ten. The CDR3 is 15 residues long. Germline loops: CDR1 SGDLS, CDR2 YYNGEE. V lost 0 bases and J 12 bases, leaving 22 bases between the germline ends. Notes on this clone: Antigen specificity is unknown.

The receptor comes from a human donor in good health. Some clones in this sample may be carry-over from other donors' samples. The sequencing sample was made of CD4+ T cells sorted from blood. The rearrangement joins TRBV9 to TRBJ2-7; the D is unclear. CDR3 amino acids: CASSVGSWAGHRLYF. In nucleotides, the CDR3 is TGTGCCAGCAGCGTAGGGTCGTGGGCAGGTCACCGTCTGTACTTC.